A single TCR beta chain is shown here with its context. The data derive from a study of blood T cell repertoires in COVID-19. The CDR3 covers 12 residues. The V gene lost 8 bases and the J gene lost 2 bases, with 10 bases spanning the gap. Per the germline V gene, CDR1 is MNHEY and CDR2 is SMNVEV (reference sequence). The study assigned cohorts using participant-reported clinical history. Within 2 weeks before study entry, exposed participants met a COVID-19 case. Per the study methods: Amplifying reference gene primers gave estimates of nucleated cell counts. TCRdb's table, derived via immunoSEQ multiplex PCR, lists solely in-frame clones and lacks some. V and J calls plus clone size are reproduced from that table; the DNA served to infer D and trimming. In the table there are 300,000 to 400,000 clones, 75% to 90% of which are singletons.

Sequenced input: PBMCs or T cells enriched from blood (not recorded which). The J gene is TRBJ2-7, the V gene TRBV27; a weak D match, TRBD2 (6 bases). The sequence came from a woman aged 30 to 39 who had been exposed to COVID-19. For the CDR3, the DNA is TGTGCCAGCGCGGGACCCACCTACGAGCAGTACTTC. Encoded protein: CASAGPTYEQYF.